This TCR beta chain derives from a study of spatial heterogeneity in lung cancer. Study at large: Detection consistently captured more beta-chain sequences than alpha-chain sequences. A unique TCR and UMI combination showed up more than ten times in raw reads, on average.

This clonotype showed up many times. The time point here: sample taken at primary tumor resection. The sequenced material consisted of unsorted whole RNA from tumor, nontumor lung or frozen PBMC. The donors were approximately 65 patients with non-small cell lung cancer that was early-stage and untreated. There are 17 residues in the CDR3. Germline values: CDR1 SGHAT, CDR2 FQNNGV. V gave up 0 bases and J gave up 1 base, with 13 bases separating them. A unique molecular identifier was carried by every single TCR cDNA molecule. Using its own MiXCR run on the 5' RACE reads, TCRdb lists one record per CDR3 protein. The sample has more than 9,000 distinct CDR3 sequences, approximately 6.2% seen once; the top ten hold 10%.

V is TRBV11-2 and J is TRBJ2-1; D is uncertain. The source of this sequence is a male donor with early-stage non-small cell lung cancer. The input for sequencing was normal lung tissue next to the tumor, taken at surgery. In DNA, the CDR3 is TGTGCCAGCAGCTTAGATCAAGGTCGCAGGTCCTACAATGAGCAGTTCTTC. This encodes CASSLDQGRRSYNEQFF.